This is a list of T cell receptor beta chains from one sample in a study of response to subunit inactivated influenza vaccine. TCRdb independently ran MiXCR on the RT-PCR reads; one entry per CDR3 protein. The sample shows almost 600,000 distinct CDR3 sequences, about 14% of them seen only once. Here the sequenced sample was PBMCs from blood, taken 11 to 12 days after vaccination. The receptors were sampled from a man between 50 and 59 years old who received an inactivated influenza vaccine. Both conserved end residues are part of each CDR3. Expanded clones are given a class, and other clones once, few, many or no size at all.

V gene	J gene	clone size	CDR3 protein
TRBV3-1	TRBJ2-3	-	CASTAGGGDTQYF
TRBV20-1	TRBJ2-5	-	CSASRGLAGDQETQYF
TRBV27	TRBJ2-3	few	CASRPQGVDTQYF
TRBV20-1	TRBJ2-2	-	CSARDRVTGELFF
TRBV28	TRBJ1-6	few	CASRPAGLSGPPLHF
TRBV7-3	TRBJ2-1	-	CASSPDGGGEQFF
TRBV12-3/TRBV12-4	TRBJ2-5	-	CASSLFWGAGETQYF
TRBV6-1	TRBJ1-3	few	CASSDDSGNTIYF
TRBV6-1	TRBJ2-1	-	CASRSGGAGEQFF
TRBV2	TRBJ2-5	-	CASSEMGVRETQYF
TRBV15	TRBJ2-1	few	CATSSGQSYNEQFF
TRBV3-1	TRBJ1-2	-	CASSQTSFHARGGYTF
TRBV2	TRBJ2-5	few	CASSETPGGGLAQYF
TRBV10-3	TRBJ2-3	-	CATVSGTSTDTQYF
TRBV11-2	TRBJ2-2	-	CASRKGLLAPNTGELFF
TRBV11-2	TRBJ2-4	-	CASSSLQGAFAKNIQYF
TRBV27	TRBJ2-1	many	CASSLSGESSYNEQFF
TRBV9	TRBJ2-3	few	CASSVGTSADTQYF
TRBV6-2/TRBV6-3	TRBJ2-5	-	CASSYGRGPETQYF
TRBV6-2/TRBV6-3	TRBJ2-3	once	CASSYPPGKAHHTQYF
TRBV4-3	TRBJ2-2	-	CASSQLAGTANTGELFF
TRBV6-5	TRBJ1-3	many	CASSSGQGARGNTIYF
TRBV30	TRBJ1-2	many	CAWSVPGSRGYTF
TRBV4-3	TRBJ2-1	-	CASSQDLSDSSYNEQFF
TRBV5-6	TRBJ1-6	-	CASSLPVGYNSPLHF
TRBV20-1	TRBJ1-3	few	CSARVGPGRSGNTIYF
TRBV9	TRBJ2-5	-	CASSASQGLQETQYF
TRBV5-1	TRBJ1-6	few	CASNRGTAYNSPLHF
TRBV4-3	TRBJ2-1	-	CASSQTVGGTYNEQFF
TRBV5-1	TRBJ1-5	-	CASSLEGARRQPQHF
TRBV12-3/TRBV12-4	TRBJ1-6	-	CASSFFPGGKSPLHF
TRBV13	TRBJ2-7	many	CASSLGRAGGSSYEQYF
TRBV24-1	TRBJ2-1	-	CATSDLARGRNEQFF
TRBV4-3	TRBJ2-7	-	CASSQDVASNGLEQYF
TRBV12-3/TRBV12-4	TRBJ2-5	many	CASSFSGGRQETQYF
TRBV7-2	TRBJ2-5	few	CASSLGTGQRETQYF
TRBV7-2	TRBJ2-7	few	CASSLSRGRDQYF
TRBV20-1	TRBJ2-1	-	CSATTSAISEQFF
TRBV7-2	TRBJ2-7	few	CASSLGPLAGGEYEQYF